The 6 T cell receptor beta chains below were found in one sample sequenced in a study of blood T cell repertoires in COVID-19. Profiled with immunoSEQ multiplex PCR; TCRdb holds only in-frame clones, not every one. The data contain approximately 150,000 clones, about 81% of them singletons. The sample comprised peripheral blood. The receptors come from a man aged 60 to 69 with active or convalescent COVID-19.

Of note for this clone: This same CDR3 is encoded by further DNA sequences in the sample. The chain joins TRBV18 to TRBJ1-2; possible D gene TRBD1, 6 bases. Trimming took 3 bases from V and 2 from J, leaving 7 bases between them. The CDR3 runs 13 residues. CDR1 and CDR2 from the germline V gene are KGHSH and LQKENI. Here the CDR3 DNA reads TGTGCCAGCTCACCGGACAGAAACTATGGCTACACCTTC. This gives the protein CASSPDRNYGYTF.

The rearrangement links TRBV9 to TRBJ2-1; TRBD2 might be the D (5 bases). Germline CDR1 reads SGDLS; CDR2 reads YYNGEE. Trimming left V 3 bases short and J 2 bases short, with 12 bases between. The CDR3 consists of 15 residues. The CDR3 region has the DNA TGTGCCAGCAGCGGTTTGGGAGCGACCTACAATGAGCAGTTCTTC. Protein product: CASSGLGATYNEQFF.

The chain employs TRBV7-9 and TRBJ1-6, with 7 bases identical to TRBD1. Germline CDR1 is SEHNR and CDR2 is FQNEAQ (reference sequence). The CDR3 is made up of 17 amino acids. V trimming: 2 bases; J trimming: 4 bases; junction bases outside the gene matches: 8. The CDR3 protein is CASSLFTGDGYNSPLHF. CDR3 coding DNA: TGTGCCAGCAGCTTATTTACAGGGGACGGGTATAATTCACCCCTCCACTTT.

The chain couples TRBV5-1 to TRBJ1-2, with D possibly being TRBD1 (5 bases). CDR3 length: 14 amino acids. V lost 1 base, J lost 3 bases, and 10 bases lay in between. Looked up from germline, CDR1 is SGHRS and CDR2 is YFSETQ. DNA for the CDR3: TGCGCCAGCAGCTTGTCCCTAGGGGACTATGGCTACACCTTC. Its translation is CASSLSLGDYGYTF.

V and J are TRBV3-1 (or the pseudogene TRBV3-2) and TRBJ2-5; 8 positions match TRBD2. The CDR3 sequence is 16 residues long. V was pared by 3 bases and J by 2 bases, with 8 bases of the junction left unmatched. The V gene's germline CDR1 is LGHDT and CDR2 YNNKEL (reference sequence). This CDR3 reads CASSHSLAEKQETQYF. The CDR3 DNA reads TGTGCCAGCAGCCACTCACTAGCGGAAAAACAAGAGACCCAGTACTTC.

The chain carries TRBV28 and TRBJ1-2; TRBD1 matches at 9 bases. Germline trimming cut 6 bases from V and 8 bases from J; bases unmatched to any gene: 10. Germline V gene sequence: CDR1 MDHEN, CDR2 SYDVKM. This CDR3 contains 14 residues. CDR3 amino acids: CASRRTGALGGYTF. CDR3 in DNA: TGTGCCAGCAGACGGACAGGGGCCCTTGGGGGCTACACCTTC.